Below, 10 T cell receptor beta chains from the same sample are listed, as sequenced in a study of T cells after yellow fever vaccination. TCRdb reprocessed the 5' RACE reads with MiXCR, giving one entry per CDR3 protein. The repertoire includes about 300,000 distinct CDR3 sequences, 7.5% to 9.5% of them detected once, and about 3.5% sits in the top ten. The starting material was CD4+ T cells sorted from PBMCs, obtained 5 days after the yellow fever booster vaccination. The source of these receptors is a man in his late teens or twenties who received the YFV17D yellow fever vaccine.

This clonotype was counted between two and nine times. DNA of the CDR3: TGCAGCGCCCGGGACAACCCAAGCTCCTACAATGAGCAGTTCTTC. This gives the protein CSARDNPSSYNEQFF. V is TRBV29-1 and J is TRBJ2-1; D is possibly TRBD1 (6 bases). The CDR3 covers 15 residues. Per the germline V gene, CDR1 is SQVTM and CDR2 is ANQGSEA. V was clipped by 7 bases and J by 0 bases, with 16 bases between them.

This clonotype came up a few times. The rearrangement uses TRBV12-3 or TRBV12-4 and TRBJ1-5; perhaps TRBD1 as D (5 bases). This CDR3 region has 12 residues. V dropped 5 bases and J dropped 7 bases, with 9 bases sitting between them. CDR3 sequence reads: CASSAGTQPQHF. DNA for the CDR3: TGTGCCAGCAGTGCAGGGACGCAGCCCCAGCATTTT.

This clonotype has at least ten counts. J is TRBJ1-1 and V is TRBV5-6, with D hard to call. This CDR3 comprises 17 residues. Germline loops: CDR1 SGHDT, CDR2 YYEEEE. Trimming removed 2 bases at V and 1 base at J, with 18 bases between. The CDR3 here is CASSFLSSRYANTEAFF. The CDR3 coding sequence is TGTGCCAGCAGCTTCCTTTCTAGTCGGTATGCGAACACTGAAGCTTTCTTT. The variable domain in full, completed from reference TRBV5-6 and TRBJ1-1, reads DAGVTQSPTHLIKTRGQQVTLRCSPKSGHDTVSWYQQALGQGPQFIFQYYEEEERQRGNFPDRFSGHQFPNYSSELNVNALLLGDSALYLCASSFLSSRYANTEAFFGQGTRLTVV.

On this clonotype: This may arise from a read error, as a much more abundant clone is one base away. V is TRBV5-1 and J is TRBJ2-3; D could derive from TRBD1 or TRBD2 (5 bases each). The CDR3 has 16 residues. The germline V gene has CDR1 SGHRS and CDR2 YFSETQ. DNA for the CDR3: TGCGCCAGCAGCTTTGGACATTTATCTAGCACAGATACGCAGTGTTTT. Translation gives CASSFGHLSSTDTQCF.

The CDR3 DNA sequence: TGTGCCAGCAGTCTTTCCGGGACAGCGAGCTCTGGGGCCAACGTCCTGACTTTC. Translating gives CASSLSGTASSGANVLTF. The chain couples TRBV6-1 to TRBJ2-6; TRBD1 matches at 7 bases. In germline, CDR1 is MNHNS, CDR2 SASEGT. The trim removed 5 bases at V and 0 bases at J, leaving 10 bases unmatched. This CDR3 spans 18 amino acids.

This clonotype was seen only a few times. The chain carries TRBV28 and TRBJ2-3; 8 bases line up with TRBD2. CDR3 length: 15 residues. Germline lookup yields CDR1 MDHEN and CDR2 SYDVKM. V lost 7 bases and J lost 5; bases outside the gene matches: 11. The CDR3, as DNA: TGTGCCAGCACCCCTTCGGGGGGGGGGATAGATACGCAGTATTTT. Translating it yields CASTPSGGGIDTQYF.

This clonotype has just a few counts. The chain carries TRBV6-2 or TRBV6-3 and TRBJ2-5, with D unclear. From germline, CDR1 is MNHEY and CDR2 SVGEGT. V lost 4 bases and J 5 bases, leaving 5 bases between the germline ends. This CDR3 has 11 residues. CDR3 in amino acids: CASSWLETQYF. As DNA, the CDR3 is TGTGCCAGCAGTTGGCTGGAGACCCAGTACTTC.

The chain uses TRBV9 and TRBJ2-7; 7 bases line up with TRBD1. Germline V CDR1 and CDR2: SGDLS, YYNGEE. V lost 3 bases to trimming and J lost 3 bases; unmatched junction nucleotides: 6. CDR3 length: 14 amino acids. The CDR3 region is CASSAGQDLYEQYF. DNA of the CDR3: TGTGCCAGCAGCGCTGGACAGGATCTCTACGAGCAGTACTTC.

This clonotype was recorded at least ten times. This rearrangement joins TRBV21-1 to TRBJ2-1; TRBD1, the table's D call, lacks a check against the DNA. TRBV21-1 is classified as a pseudogene. The CDR3 sequence is 17 residues long. CDR3 in amino acids: CASSKPLHPGVNNEQFF. As DNA, the CDR3 is TGTGCCAGCAGCAAACCACTTCACCCAGGGGTAAACAATGAGCAGTTCTTC.

The chain links TRBV25-1 to TRBJ1-5; the match to TRBD1 covers 12 bases. The CDR3 extends over 20 amino acids. Per germline, CDR1 MGHDK and CDR2 SYGVNS. J was trimmed by 1 base and V by 4 bases; bases with no gene match: 14. CDR3 bases: TGTGCCAGCAGTGCCCTGGGGGGACAGGGGGCAGTGAAAAGCAATCAGCCCCAGCATTTT. Its translation is CASSALGGQGAVKSNQPQHF.